Below, 17 T cell receptor beta chains from the same sample are listed, as sequenced in a study of identical twins. MiXCR, applied by TCRdb to the 5' RACE reads, yields one record per CDR3 protein. The repertoire holds 700,000 or so distinct CDR3 sequences, with 8.6% as singletons. These data were also filed under a second study, of yellow fever vaccine responses in identical twins.

Sample: PBMCs. The receptors were gathered from a woman aged 18-29 years in good health.

A few counts support this clonotype. This chain joins TRBV12-3 or TRBV12-4 and TRBJ2-3, with D possibly being TRBD2 (6 bases). Trimming left V 2 bases short and J 3 bases short, with 9 bases between. CDR3 length: 14 amino acids. In DNA form, the CDR3 reads TGTGCCAGCAGTTTACACGCGGGGACAGATACGCAGTATTTT. It is translated as CASSLHAGTDTQYF.

This clonotype was observed many times. The rearrangement joins TRBV20-1 to TRBJ1-5; D is undetermined. CDR3 size: 14 residues. Looked up from germline, CDR1 is DFQATT and CDR2 is SNEGSKA (reference sequence). V was pared by 0 bases and J by 4 bases, with 10 bases between. Here the CDR3 reads CSARDRRNNQPQHF. The CDR3 bases are TGCAGTGCTAGAGACCGTCGCAATAATCAGCCCCAGCATTTT.

This clonotype was observed many times. This chain links TRBV12-3 or TRBV12-4 with TRBJ1-1; D is undetermined. The CDR3 loop spans 14 amino acids. V was cut by 7 bases and J by 3 bases, with 15 bases left in between. The CDR3 region is CASTPFRWDTEAFF. CDR3 nucleotide sequence: TGTGCCAGCACTCCCTTTCGGTGGGACACTGAAGCTTTCTTT.

In regard to this clonotype: At one end the junction does not follow the germline gene, possibly because of a read error. The V call is TRBV4-3, the J call TRBJ1-2, with D possibly matching TRBD1 (5 bases). Germline CDR1 is LGHNA and CDR2 is YSLEER. The CDR3 loop spans 15 amino acids. CDR3 residues: CASSEETDNPYGYTF. The CDR3 DNA reads as TGCGCCAGCAGCGAAGAGACAGACAACCCCTATGGCTACACCTTC.

The DNA for the CDR3 is TGTGCCAGCAGTCAACTAGCGAACGAGCAGTACTTC. Amino acids: CASSQLANEQYF. The rearrangement uses TRBV6-2 or TRBV6-3 and TRBJ2-7, with 7 bases aligning to TRBD2. The germline gives CDR1 MNHEY, CDR2 SVGEGT. This CDR3 has 12 amino acids. V was clipped by 5 bases and J by 5 bases; unmatched bases: 3.

In its sample, this clonotype was seen a few times. V gene TRBV3-1 combines with J gene TRBJ2-3; TRBD1 matches at 9 bases. The trim removed 5 bases at V and 4 bases at J, leaving 7 bases unmatched. Germline V lookup: CDR1 LGHDT, CDR2 YNNKEL (reference sequence). The CDR3 has 15 residues. The CDR3: CASSSHRGLSDTQYF. The CDR3 nucleotides are TGTGCCAGCAGCTCTCACAGGGGGCTCTCAGATACGCAGTATTTT.

The chain carries TRBV29-1 and TRBJ2-3; possible D gene TRBD2, 5 bases. The CDR3 length is 14 residues. Germline V gives CDR1 SQVTM, CDR2 ANQGSEA. Trimming pared 7 bases from V and 0 bases from J, leaving 14 bases between. CDR3 DNA: TGCAGCGCCCGGAGGCTTACTAGCACAGATACGCAGTATTTT. Translating it yields CSARRLTSTDTQYF.

This clonotype appeared many times. The V gene is TRBV4-1, the J gene TRBJ2-3, with a weak D call TRBD2 (6 bases). Germline V lookup: CDR1 MGHRA, CDR2 YSYEKL. The CDR3 sequence is 17 residues long. V was cut by 3 bases and J by 1 base, with 17 bases left in between. CDR3 DNA sequence: TGCGCCAGCAGCCACGGGATAAGCGGGCGCCGCACAGATACGCAGTATTTT. Translation: CASSHGISGRRTDTQYF.

This clonotype occurred a few times. The chain carries TRBV10-3 and TRBJ1-2; D gene uncertain. Per the germline V gene, CDR1 is ENHRY and CDR2 is SYGVKD. This CDR3 spans 13 amino acids. Trimming removed 4 bases at V and 2 bases at J, with 8 bases between. The CDR3 nucleotides read TGTGCCATCAGTGCCGCGGGGAACTATGGCTACACCTTC. Amino acid sequence: CAISAAGNYGYTF.

This clonotype has at least ten counts. The chain employs TRBV11-2 and TRBJ2-3, with D perhaps being TRBD1 or TRBD2 (5 bases each). V was pared by 5 bases and J by 0 bases, with 12 bases between. The germline V gene has CDR1 SGHAT and CDR2 FQNNGV. The CDR3 is 15 residues long. This CDR3 is CASSRFWDSTDTQYF. CDR3 coding DNA: TGTGCCAGCAGCAGGTTTTGGGACAGCACAGATACGCAGTATTTT.

The V and J genes are TRBV20-1 and TRBJ2-7; 9 bases map to TRBD2. Germline V gives CDR1 DFQATT, CDR2 SNEGSKA (reference sequence). V trimming: 8 bases; J trimming: 6 bases; junction bases outside the gene matches: 14. The CDR3 contains 14 residues. DNA of the CDR3: TGCAGTACCCGCGGGGCGGGAGGGCCACCCGAGCAGTACTTC. Translated: CSTRGAGGPPEQYF.

This chain uses TRBV6-2 or TRBV6-3 with TRBJ2-1, with D perhaps TRBD1 or TRBD2 (5 bases each). Germline assignment: CDR1 MNHEY and CDR2 SVGEGT. The CDR3 has 17 amino acids. V was pared by 6 bases and J by 10 bases, with 28 bases between. The CDR3 nucleotides read TGTGCCAGCAGCGAATCATTGTTCGGGGCCTCTCCAGGGGAGCAGTTCTTC. It encodes CASSESLFGASPGEQFF.

The sample holds many counts of this clonotype. The CDR3 is CASSLAVVTEGADTQYF. The CDR3 DNA follows: TGTGCCAGCAGTTTAGCGGTGGTAACGGAGGGGGCGGATACGCAGTATTTT. J is TRBJ2-3 and V is TRBV12-3 or TRBV12-4, with D possibly TRBD1 on 7 matching bases. CDR3 length: 17 residues. Between the trimmed V and J ends, which lost 0 bases and 6 bases, there was a span of 19 bases.

This clonotype has just a few counts. The chain links TRBV29-1 to TRBJ2-3, with 12 bases aligning to TRBD2. The J segment lost 8 bases and the V segment lost 2 bases, leaving 2 bases of the junction unmatched. There are 13 residues in the CDR3. The V gene's germline CDR1 is SQVTM and CDR2 ANQGSEA. CDR3 sequence reads: CSVETTSGGTQYF. CDR3 sequence (DNA): TGCAGCGTTGAAACGACTAGCGGGGGTACGCAGTATTTT.

This clonotype has a handful of counts. The chain links TRBV18 to TRBJ2-3; TRBD1 is a possible D gene (7 bases). Looked up from germline, CDR1 is KGHSH and CDR2 is LQKENI. The CDR3 runs to 16 residues. V was clipped by 3 bases and J by 2 bases, with 15 bases between them. CDR3 residues: CASSPSGGKLTDTQYF. In nucleotides, the CDR3 is TGTGCCAGCTCACCCTCAGGGGGGAAACTCACAGATACGCAGTATTTT. Complete variable domain (other parts from reference TRBV18 and TRBJ2-3): NAGVMQNPRHLVRRRGQEARLRCSPMKGHSHVYWYRQLPEEGLKFMVYLQKENIIDESGMPKERFSAEFPKEGPSILRIQQVVRGDSAAYFCASSPSGGKLTDTQYFGPGTRLTVL.

This clonotype was counted at least ten times. The J gene is TRBJ2-7, the V gene TRBV29-1, with D perhaps given as TRBD1 or TRBD2 (6 bases each). Germline V lookup: CDR1 SQVTM, CDR2 ANQGSEA. CDR3 length: 13 residues. V gave up 7 bases and J gave up 5 bases, with 18 bases separating them. CDR3 DNA: TGCAGCGCCGGAGCTAGGGGGGCCGACGAGCAGTACTTC. It codes for CSAGARGADEQYF.

This clonotype was found many times. The chain is built from TRBV29-1 and TRBJ1-1, with D possibly matching TRBD1 (5 bases). The CDR3 is made up of 11 amino acids. V was pared by 6 bases and J by 8 bases, with 13 bases between. CDR1 is SQVTM and CDR2 is ANQGSEA in the germline V gene. This CDR3 reads CSVEGPREAFF. The CDR3 coding sequence is TGCAGCGTGGAGGGACCGAGAGAAGCTTTCTTT.